The 2 T cell receptor beta chains below all came from one sample that was sequenced in a study of CD8+CD57+ T cells in acquired aplastic anemia. Genomic DNA constituted the template upon which TCR beta VDJ and CDR3 profiling was performed. From the reads, TCRdb called clonotypes with MiXCR, one entry per CDR3 protein. There are 95,000 to 150,000 distinct CDR3 sequences in the sample; about 43% occur only once, and about 2.6% lies in the top ten. Those patients picked for sequencing had displayed CD8+CD57+ cell expansion on flow cytometry. The sample comprised sorted CD4+, CD8+, or CD8+CD57+ T cells (not recorded which) from PBMCs. The receptors were gathered from a human donor with aplastic anemia.

This clonotype was observed at least ten times. The V gene is TRBV2, the J gene TRBJ1-4; D may be TRBD1 (6 bases). Between the trimmed V and J ends, which lost 8 bases and 6 bases, there was a span of 13 bases. The CDR3 spans 13 residues. CDR1 SNHLY and CDR2 FYNNEI come from the germline V gene. The CDR3 bases are TGTGCCAGCTGGGGGGGGGCTCATGAAAAACTGTTTTTT. This codes for CASWGGAHEKLFF. Full variable domain (missing parts from reference TRBV2 and TRBJ1-4): EPEVTQTPSHQVTQMGQEVILRCVPISNHLYFYWYRQILGQKVEFLVSFYNNEISEKSEIFDDQFSVERPDGSNFTLKIRSTKLEDSAMYFCASWGGAHEKLFFGSGTQLSVL.

This clonotype showed up many times. The chain recombines TRBV20-1 with TRBJ2-1, with 7 bases aligning to TRBD1. Trimming cost V 5 bases and J 9 bases; bases outside gene matches: 10. The CDR3 sequence is 13 residues long. Germline V gives CDR1 DFQATT, CDR2 SNEGSKA (reference sequence). CDR3 bases: TGCAGTGCTCATTACAGGGGTTACGGTGAGCAGTTCTTC. Translating it yields CSAHYRGYGEQFF.